This entry lists 11 T cell receptor beta chains sequenced from one sample in a study of regulatory T cells in long-lasting Graves disease. TCR beta libraries were built with iRepertoire HTBI primers and Arm-PCR of CDR3 regions. TCRdb used MiXCR to reprocess the multiplex PCR reads, holding one entry per CDR3 protein. The sample includes around 230,000 distinct CDR3 sequences, about a sixth of them seen just once. As to time point: newly diagnosed GD, antithyroid drugs for less than 3 months. Construction of the TCR library relied on RNA isolated from PBMCs. The sample in question was peripheral blood mononuclear cells (PBMCs), obtained at new diagnosis, from a patient treated with antithyroid drugs. The receptors stem from a female donor with Graves disease.

There are many counts of this clonotype. The V gene is TRBV6-5, the J gene TRBJ1-2; the D gene is possibly TRBD1 (6 bases). Trimming cost V 0 bases and J 8 bases, with 16 bases left between them. There are 15 residues in the CDR3. Germline CDR1 MNHEY, CDR2 SVGAGI. The CDR3 spells CASSYSSRGAGGYTF. The CDR3 DNA reads as TGTGCCAGCAGTTACTCGAGTAGGGGGGCGGGAGGCTACACCTTC.

This clonotype was picked up many times. V and J are TRBV2 and TRBJ2-5, with D possibly called TRBD1 or TRBD2 (5 bases each). The CDR3 extends over 13 amino acids. Germline lookup yields CDR1 SNHLY and CDR2 FYNNEI. Trimming pared 6 bases from V and 2 bases from J, leaving 10 bases between. The CDR3 DNA is TGTGCCAGCAGCTTGGGACGGCAAGAGACCCAGTACTTC. Translation: CASSLGRQETQYF.

This clonotype was detected many times. The rearrangement joins TRBV27 to TRBJ2-7; tentatively, D is TRBD1 or TRBD2 (5 bases each). The CDR3 is 13 amino acids. Germline CDR1 MNHEY, CDR2 SMNVEV (reference sequence). V lost 0 bases to trimming and J lost 7 bases, with 10 bases between them. CDR3 amino acids: CASSLSLAGEQYF. The CDR3 DNA is TGTGCCAGCAGTTTATCGCTAGCAGGGGAGCAGTACTTC.

This clonotype has ten or more counts. This sequence joins TRBV11-2 and TRBJ2-1; possible D gene TRBD1, 5 bases. Germline assignment: CDR1 SGHAT and CDR2 FQNNGV. V lost 5 bases and J lost 7, with 15 bases in between. The CDR3 spans 14 residues. CDR3 loop: CASSPRVVRNEQFF. DNA for the CDR3: TGTGCCAGCAGCCCCAGGGTTGTAAGAAATGAGCAGTTCTTC.

This clonotype was picked up many times. The chain joins TRBV12-3 or TRBV12-4 to TRBJ2-5, with D possibly being TRBD2 (6 bases). This CDR3 has 14 amino acids. V was trimmed by 6 bases and J by 5 bases, leaving 16 bases between them. CDR3 in amino acids: CASRGTGSSETQYF. The CDR3 DNA reads as TGTGCCAGCAGGGGGACTGGGAGCTCGGAGACCCAGTACTTC.

At least ten counts were recorded for this clonotype. V gene TRBV11-2 combines with J gene TRBJ2-7, with 7 bases matching TRBD1. Germline V gene data show CDR1 as SGHAT and CDR2 as FQNNGV. The V gene end was trimmed by 5 bases and the J gene end by 5 bases; junction bases not matched to a gene: 12. There are 15 residues in the CDR3. The CDR3 DNA reads as TGTGCCAGCAGCCCCCCCTCAGGGGGTTTTGACGAGCAGTACTTC. Amino acid sequence: CASSPPSGGFDEQYF.

In its sample, this clonotype was seen once. The chain carries TRBV10-3 and TRBJ1-2; 9 bases align to TRBD1. The ends lost 5 bases at V and 4 bases at J; junction bases unmatched: 5. CDR1 ENHRY and CDR2 SYGVKD come from the germline V gene. This CDR3 has 14 residues. CDR3 coding DNA: TGTGCCATCAGTATGGACAGGGGCAGCTATGGCTACACCTTC. Its translation is CAISMDRGSYGYTF.

The chain joins TRBV7-8 to TRBJ1-2, with a weak D call TRBD1 (5 bases). The germline gives CDR1 SGHVS, CDR2 FQNEAQ. The length of the CDR3 is 13 residues. In DNA, the CDR3 is TGTGCTGGACAACGGGCGCCTAACTATGGCTACACCTTC. Translating gives CAGQRAPNYGYTF.

In its sample, this clonotype was seen many times. J is TRBJ1-1 and V is TRBV7-9; no reliable D call. The CDR3 has 15 residues. Germline CDR1 is SEHNR and CDR2 is FQNEAQ (reference sequence). With 4 bases removed from V and 5 bases from J, the gap between germline ends came to 17 bases. CDR3 sequence: CASSWEGIGWTEAFF. CDR3 in DNA: TGTGCCAGCAGCTGGGAGGGAATAGGATGGACTGAAGCTTTCTTT.

This clonotype came up many times. The rearrangement joins TRBV20-1 to TRBJ2-3; D is undetermined. This CDR3 comprises 13 residues. The ends were cut back, 1 base at V and 3 bases at J, with 8 bases in the middle. Germline V gene lookup returns CDR1 DFQATT and CDR2 SNEGSKA (reference sequence). In DNA form, the CDR3 reads TGCAGTGCTAGAGCGGAGTTAACAGATACGCAGTATTTT. Its protein product is CSARAELTDTQYF.

Points on this clonotype: This could be a read error, since a much larger clone is one nucleotide away. The J gene is TRBJ2-3, the V gene TRBV24-1; 8 bases fit TRBD1. This CDR3 contains 15 residues. Germline V gene sequence: CDR1 KGHDR, CDR2 SFDVKD. The CDR3 DNA reads TGTACCACCAGTGATTCAGGGGGCGCGGAAGATACGCAGTATTTT. This codes for CTTSDSGGAEDTQYF.